Sequencing of this TCR beta chain was carried out in a study of blood T cell repertoires in COVID-19. Per the germline V gene, CDR1 is KGHSH and CDR2 is LQKENI. This CDR3 comprises 15 residues. V was cut by 0 bases and J by 7 bases, with 14 bases left in between. Only in-frame clones appear in the TCRdb table, and some are missing; sequencing was by immunoSEQ multiplex PCR. The table has approximately 250,000 clones, approximately 87% seen once. The TCR originated in a human donor in a cohort sampled during active COVID-19. This sequence joins TRBV18 and TRBJ2-3; the D gene is possibly TRBD2 (6 bases). Sequenced input: peripheral blood. Here the CDR3 DNA reads TGTGCCAGCTCACCACCGTGGAGGGGAGTGAATACGCAGTATTTT. Encoded protein: CASSPPWRGVNTQYF.